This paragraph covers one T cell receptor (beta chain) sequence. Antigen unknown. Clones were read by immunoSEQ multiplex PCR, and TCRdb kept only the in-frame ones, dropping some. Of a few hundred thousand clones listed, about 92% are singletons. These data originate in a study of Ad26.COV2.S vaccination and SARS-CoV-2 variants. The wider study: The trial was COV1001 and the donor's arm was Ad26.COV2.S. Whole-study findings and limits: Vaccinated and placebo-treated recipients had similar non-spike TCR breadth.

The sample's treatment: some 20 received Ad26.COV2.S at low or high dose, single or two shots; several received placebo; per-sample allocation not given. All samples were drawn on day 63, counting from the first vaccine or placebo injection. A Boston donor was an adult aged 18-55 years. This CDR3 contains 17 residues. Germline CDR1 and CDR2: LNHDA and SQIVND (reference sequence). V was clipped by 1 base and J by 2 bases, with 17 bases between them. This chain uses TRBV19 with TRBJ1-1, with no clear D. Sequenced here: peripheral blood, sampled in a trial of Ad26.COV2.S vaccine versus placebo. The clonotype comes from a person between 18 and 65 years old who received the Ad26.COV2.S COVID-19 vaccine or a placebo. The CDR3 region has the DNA TGTGCCAGTAGTATAGCGATACTCGGAGGGAGCAACACTGAAGCTTTCTTT. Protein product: CASSIAILGGSNTEAFF.